These 23 T cell receptor beta chains originate from one sample sequenced in a study of Ad26.COV2.S vaccination and SARS-CoV-2 variants. Measured with immunoSEQ multiplex PCR; TCRdb has only the in-frame clones, and not every one. This repertoire shows about half a million clones, roughly nine tenths found once; its top ten account for over 1.5%. Treatment denoted: some 20 received Ad26.COV2.S at low or high dose, single or two shots; roughly five received placebo; per-sample allocation not given. Vaccine and placebo recipients were sampled on day 63 after the first injection. Sequences were derived from peripheral blood, sampled in a trial of Ad26.COV2.S vaccine versus placebo. The source of these receptors is a person aged 18-60 years who received the Ad26.COV2.S COVID-19 vaccine or a placebo.

The J gene is TRBJ1-1, the V gene TRBV20-1, with D possibly being TRBD1 (5 bases). V dropped 6 bases and J dropped 5 bases, with 10 bases sitting between them. From germline, CDR1 is DFQATT and CDR2 SNEGSKA (reference sequence). The CDR3 runs 11 residues. The CDR3 spells CSAYRSTEAFF. The CDR3 DNA reads as TGCAGTGCATACAGGTCAACTGAAGCTTTCTTT.

The chain has TRBV6-5 and TRBJ2-7; possibly TRBD2 for D (7 bases). CDR3 size: 16 residues. V lost 0 bases, J lost 1 base, and 13 bases lay in between. Germline V gene lookup returns CDR1 MNHEY and CDR2 SVGAGI. As DNA, the CDR3 is TGTGCCAGCAGTTACTCCGCGGGGGCTGTATCCTACGAGCAGTACTTC. Its protein product is CASSYSAGAVSYEQYF.

This chain connects TRBV5-6 to TRBJ1-2; unclear D gene. The CDR3 contains 13 residues. V gave up 0 bases and J gave up 2 bases, with 5 bases separating them. CDR1 SGHDT and CDR2 YYEEEE come from the germline V gene. CDR3 sequence reads: CASSLAANYGYTF. CDR3 in DNA: TGTGCCAGCAGCTTGGCAGCGAACTATGGCTACACCTTC.

The chain combines TRBV12-3 or TRBV12-4 with TRBJ1-1; no clear D. Trimming pared 4 bases from V and 1 base from J, leaving 1 base between. The CDR3 loop spans 11 amino acids. CDR3 loop: CASSSNTEAFF. The CDR3 coding sequence is TGTGCCAGCAGTTCGAACACTGAAGCTTTCTTT.

This clone was observed a handful of times. The chain carries TRBV25-1 and TRBJ1-6; D is undetermined. CDR3 length: 13 amino acids. V lost 3 bases and J lost 6, with 6 bases in between. The germline V gene encodes CDR1 MGHDK and CDR2 SYGVNS. The CDR3, as DNA: TGTGCCAGCAGTGACCGGACTAATTCACCCCTCCACTTT. Translation gives CASSDRTNSPLHF.

J is TRBJ2-5 and V is TRBV5-4; 9 nucleotides agree with TRBD1. The V gene's germline CDR1 is SGHNT and CDR2 YYREEE (reference sequence). The junction had 9 bases not matched to a gene; V was cut back by 4 bases and J by 5 bases. CDR3 length: 15 residues. For the CDR3, the DNA is TGTGCCAGCAGCCCCGGGCACAGGGGGCCTGAGACCCAGTACTTC. This sequence encodes CASSPGHRGPETQYF.

The count of this clone is one. V is TRBV7-2 and J is TRBJ2-7, with D perhaps assigned TRBD1 or TRBD2 (5 bases each). The CDR3 spans 16 residues. V lost 4 bases to trimming and J lost 6 bases, with 22 bases between them. The germline CDR1 and CDR2 sequences are SGHTA and FQGNSA. The CDR3 bases are TGTGCCAGCAGCTACTCTCCGACAGCGGTTGGTGGCGAGCAGTACTTC. This translates into CASSYSPTAVGGEQYF.

The rearrangement joins TRBV5-1 to TRBJ2-3; D is uncertain. CDR1 SGHRS and CDR2 YFSETQ come from the germline V gene. Trimming left V 0 bases short and J 4 bases short, with 9 bases between. The length of the CDR3 is 14 residues. CDR3 in DNA: TGCGCCAGCAGCTTGGGGGTTGCTTCAGATACGCAGTATTTT. Its translation: CASSLGVASDTQYF. The variable domain in full, completed from reference TRBV5-1 and TRBJ2-3, reads KAGVTQTPRYLIKTRGQQVTLSCSPISGHRSVSWYQQTPGQGLQFLFEYFSETQRNKGNFPGRFSGRQFSNSRSEMNVSTLELGDSALYLCASSLGVASDTQYFGPGTRLTVL.

The chain joins TRBV28 to TRBJ1-4; 10 positions agree with TRBD1. The V segment lost 5 bases and the J segment 11 bases; nucleotides outside the gene matches: 11. CDR1 is MDHEN and CDR2 is SYDVKM in the germline V gene. This CDR3 is 15 amino acids long. CDR3: CASSPATGGFEKLFF. The CDR3 DNA follows: TGTGCCAGCAGTCCTGCGACAGGGGGCTTTGAGAAACTGTTTTTT.

The rearrangement joins TRBV27 to TRBJ2-7, with 7 bases lining up with TRBD1. V shed 4 bases, J shed 7 bases, and the junction held 10 bases outside the gene matches. The CDR3 has 14 residues. Per the germline V gene, CDR1 is MNHEY and CDR2 is SMNVEV (reference sequence). The CDR3 nucleotides are TGTGCCAGCAGTTCCCAAACAGGGGTGGGAGAGCAGTACTTC. This translates into CASSSQTGVGEQYF.

CDR3 nucleotides: TGTGCCAGCATTACAAGGACTACCTACGAGCAGTACTTC. Its translation is CASITRTTYEQYF. The chain carries TRBV2 and TRBJ2-7, with D possibly being TRBD2 (6 bases). The ends were cut back, 7 bases at V and 2 bases at J, with 12 bases in the middle. Germline CDR1 SNHLY, CDR2 FYNNEI. CDR3 length equals 13 residues.

CDR3 loop: CASNRVETDTQYF. As DNA, the CDR3 is TGTGCCAGCAACAGGGTCGAGACAGATACGCAGTATTTT. This sequence joins TRBV12-3 or TRBV12-4 and TRBJ2-3; maybe TRBD1 (6 bases). There are 13 residues in the CDR3. Between the trimmed V and J ends, which lost 7 bases and 3 bases, there was a span of 11 bases.

This chain links TRBV18 with TRBJ1-1, with D perhaps TRBD1 (5 bases). The CDR3 loop spans 15 amino acids. Germline values: CDR1 KGHSH, CDR2 LQKENI. The germline V and J ends were trimmed by 4 bases and 2 bases, with 14 bases remaining between them. The CDR3 here is CASSLGGGPNTEAFF. CDR3 nucleotides: TGTGCCAGCTCACTTGGGGGGGGTCCAAACACTGAAGCTTTCTTT. The variable domain in full, with the rest retrieved from reference TRBV18 and TRBJ1-1, is NAGVMQNPRHLVRRRGQEARLRCSPMKGHSHVYWYRQLPEEGLKFMVYLQKENIIDESGMPKERFSAEFPKEGPSILRIQQVVRGDSAAYFCASSLGGGPNTEAFFGQGTRLTVV.

The J gene is TRBJ2-5, the V gene TRBV20-1, with no clear D. V was pared by 0 bases and J by 5 bases, with 1 base between. This CDR3 spans 10 amino acids. Germline V gene sequence: CDR1 DFQATT, CDR2 SNEGSKA (reference sequence). The CDR3: CSARDETQYF. CDR3 DNA sequence: TGCAGTGCTAGAGACGAGACCCAGTACTTC.

The rearrangement uses TRBV3-1 (or the pseudogene TRBV3-2) and TRBJ2-7; no reliable D call. The germline gives CDR1 LGHDT, CDR2 YNNKEL (reference sequence). The CDR3 spans 17 residues. The ends were cut back, 7 bases at V and 2 bases at J, with 24 bases in the middle. For the CDR3, the DNA is TGTGCCAGCAAAAGACCCCCTGCTATACTACGACCCTACGAGCAGTACTTC. This encodes CASKRPPAILRPYEQYF.

The chain carries TRBV28 and TRBJ2-7; D uncertain. Looked up from germline, CDR1 is MDHEN and CDR2 is SYDVKM. The CDR3 consists of 12 residues. V was pared by 2 bases and J by 3 bases, with 5 bases between. The CDR3 here is CASSLVLYEQYF. CDR3 bases: TGTGCCAGCAGTTTAGTCCTCTACGAGCAGTACTTC.

Comments on this clone: Other DNA sequences from this sample encode an identical CDR3 as well. The chain is built from TRBV27 and TRBJ1-5; possibly TRBD1 for D (5 bases). With 6 bases removed from V and 4 bases from J, the gap between germline ends came to 10 bases. Germline V lookup: CDR1 MNHEY, CDR2 SMNVEV (reference sequence). The CDR3 is 13 residues long. In nucleotides, the CDR3 is TGTGCCAGCAGACCGGGGGGGAATCAGCCCCAGCATTTT. Its protein is CASRPGGNQPQHF.

The chain combines TRBV19 with TRBJ2-1; no clear D gene. V lost 7 bases and J lost 9, with 10 bases in between. CDR1 is LNHDA and CDR2 is SQIVND in the germline V gene (reference sequence). The length of the CDR3 is 11 residues. The chain's CDR3 is CASTLGIEQFF. The CDR3, as DNA: TGTGCCAGTACCCTGGGAATTGAGCAGTTCTTC.

The chain has TRBV9 and TRBJ1-2; D perhaps matches TRBD1 (5 bases). V was clipped by 0 bases and J by 8 bases, with 17 bases between them. Germline values: CDR1 SGDLS, CDR2 YYNGEE. The CDR3 has 15 amino acids. The CDR3, as DNA: TGTGCCAGCAGCGTAGATGGGGGTTTTAGTTTCGGCTACACCTTC. Translated, it gives CASSVDGGFSFGYTF.

The J gene is TRBJ2-7, the V gene TRBV18, with TRBD1 identical over 9 bases. CDR1 KGHSH and CDR2 LQKENI come from the germline V gene. CDR3 length: 15 amino acids. V lost 5 bases and J lost 3; bases outside the gene matches: 8. CDR3 protein: CASSDAGTGSYEQYF. In DNA form, the CDR3 reads TGTGCCAGCTCAGACGCCGGGACAGGGAGCTACGAGCAGTACTTC.

This clone was counted between two and nine times. The J gene is TRBJ2-7, the V gene TRBV6-2 or TRBV6-3, with 10 bases fitting TRBD2. Trimming took 2 bases from V and 3 from J; bases not matched to a gene: 4. CDR3 length: 15 amino acids. Per germline, CDR1 MNHEY and CDR2 SVGEGT. The CDR3 coding sequence is TGTGCCAGCAGTTACCGGCTAGCGGGAGACTACGAGCAGTACTTC. This encodes CASSYRLAGDYEQYF.

J is TRBJ2-7 and V is TRBV28; D tentatively reads TRBD1 or TRBD2 (5 bases each). This CDR3 region has 14 residues. Germline V CDR1 and CDR2: MDHEN, SYDVKM. The germline V and J ends were trimmed by 6 bases and 6 bases, with 18 bases remaining between them. In DNA form, the CDR3 reads TGTGCCAGCAGCGTGAGGGGTTGGGCTACCGAGCAGTACTTC. Translated: CASSVRGWATEQYF.

The V and J genes are TRBV30 and TRBJ1-5, with 7 bases that match TRBD1. With V trimmed by 5 bases and J by 4 bases, 5 bases remained unmatched. The CDR3 totals 13 residues. Germline V gene lookup returns CDR1 GTSNPN and CDR2 SVGIG (reference sequence). The CDR3 is CAWDRAPNQPQHF. The CDR3 region has the DNA TGTGCCTGGGACAGGGCCCCGAATCAGCCCCAGCATTTT.